A single sample gave rise to the 32 T cell receptor beta chains below, sequenced in a study of blood T cell repertoires in COVID-19. Sequenced by immunoSEQ multiplex PCR; TCRdb stores in-frame clones only, minus some. The table has fewer than 250,000 clones, approximately 83% seen once. Sequencing input: peripheral blood. These receptors came from a woman aged 40 to 49 with active or convalescent COVID-19.

The V call is TRBV10-1, the J call TRBJ2-3; the match to TRBD2 covers 9 bases. The germline CDR1 and CDR2 sequences are WNHNN and SYGVQD (reference sequence). V trimming: 0 bases; J trimming: 2 bases; junction bases outside the gene matches: 6. The CDR3 runs 17 residues. The CDR3, as DNA: TGCGCCAGCAGTGAGTCGGGAGCGGGAGGCCCCACAGATACGCAGTATTTT. Encoded protein: CASSESGAGGPTDTQYF.

The V and J genes are TRBV11-2 and TRBJ1-1; D unresolved. Trimming left V 2 bases short and J 11 bases short, with 9 bases between. The CDR3 extends over 11 amino acids. Germline assignment: CDR1 SGHAT and CDR2 FQNNGV. CDR3 in DNA: TGTGCCAGCAGCTTACTCCCCCAGGCTTTCTTT. Amino acids: CASSLLPQAFF.

This chain joins TRBV5-1 and TRBJ2-2; 8 bases are a match to TRBD2. The CDR3 is 15 amino acids. The germline CDR1 and CDR2 sequences are SGHRS and YFSETQ. Trimming removed 3 bases from V and 5 bases from J; junction bases left unmatched: 6. The DNA for the CDR3 is TGCGCCAGCAGCTCAGCGGGAGTAGGTACCGGGGAGCTGTTTTTT. Translating it yields CASSSAGVGTGELFF.

The chain is built from TRBV14 and TRBJ1-2, with 8 bases that match TRBD1. The CDR3 extends over 14 amino acids. V shed 5 bases, J shed 8 bases, and the junction held 10 bases outside the gene matches. CDR1 and CDR2 (germline): SGHDN, FVKESK. The CDR3 protein is CASSATQGAGGYTF. The CDR3 DNA reads TGTGCCAGCAGCGCGACGCAGGGGGCTGGGGGCTACACCTTC.

This clone has only a few counts. The chain has TRBV30 and TRBJ2-2, with TRBD2 identical over 10 bases. The CDR3 is 14 residues long. V trimming: 3 bases; J trimming: 5 bases; junction bases outside the gene matches: 3. CDR1 is GTSNPN, CDR2 SVGIG, per germline (reference sequence). This CDR3 is CAWRGLAWTGELFF. CDR3 coding DNA: TGTGCCTGGAGGGGACTAGCGTGGACCGGGGAGCTGTTTTTT.

This chain links TRBV19 with TRBJ2-7; unclear D gene. Germline CDR1 is LNHDA and CDR2 is SQIVND (reference sequence). V was pared by 3 bases and J by 3 bases, with 9 bases between. This CDR3 spans 13 amino acids. CDR3 coding DNA: TGTGCCAGTAGTATGTCAAGAGGCTACGAGCAGTACTTC. It encodes CASSMSRGYEQYF.

The gene calls are TRBV5-8 and TRBJ2-6; D is possibly TRBD1 (5 bases). With 3 bases removed from V and 3 bases from J, the gap between germline ends came to 10 bases. Germline CDR1 and CDR2: SGHTS and YDEGEE. This CDR3 is built from 15 residues. The CDR3 coding sequence is TGTGCCAGCAGCTCAGGGATTGGTGGGGCCAACGTCCTGACTTTC. Amino acids: CASSSGIGGANVLTF.

The chain carries TRBV2 and TRBJ1-1, with 10 bases aligning to TRBD1. This CDR3 has 18 residues. Per the germline V gene, CDR1 is SNHLY and CDR2 is FYNNEI. Trimming took 4 bases from V and 3 from J; bases not matched to a gene: 14. This chain's CDR3 is CASSGDRGRSVRYTEAFF. CDR3 DNA sequence: TGTGCCAGCAGTGGAGACAGGGGGCGCTCTGTCAGATACACTGAAGCTTTCTTT.

The chain has TRBV28 and TRBJ1-2, with 9 bases matching TRBD1. The CDR3 totals 15 residues. The germline V gene has CDR1 MDHEN and CDR2 SYDVKM. V was clipped by 6 bases and J by 2 bases; unmatched bases: 7. This CDR3 reads CASSLGQGRNYGYTF. Written as DNA, the CDR3 is TGTGCCAGCAGCCTGGGACAGGGAAGGAACTATGGCTACACCTTC.

The chain employs TRBV18 and TRBJ2-5, with 11 bases identical to TRBD2. CDR3 length: 18 residues. V was pared by 2 bases and J by 0 bases, with 8 bases of the junction left unmatched. Germline V gene sequence: CDR1 KGHSH, CDR2 LQKENI. The DNA for the CDR3 is TGTGCCAGCTCACCATCGACTAGCGGGAAATATTACCAAGAGACCCAGTACTTC. Its protein is CASSPSTSGKYYQETQYF.

This clone was picked up a small number of times. V gene TRBV5-1 combines with J gene TRBJ1-1; a weak D match, TRBD1 (5 bases). Germline V CDR1 and CDR2: SGHRS, YFSETQ. The CDR3 is 13 amino acids. V gave up 1 base and J gave up 9 bases, with 13 bases separating them. CDR3 DNA: TGCGCCAGCAGCTTGCGGGTTGAGGACAAAGCTTTCTTT. Protein: CASSLRVEDKAFF.

A single count supports this clone. The rearrangement links TRBV30 to TRBJ2-5; 11 nucleotides line up with TRBD2. The CDR3 runs 15 residues. Germline trimming cut 5 bases from V and 5 bases from J; bases unmatched to any gene: 10. Per germline, CDR1 GTSNPN and CDR2 SVGIG (reference sequence). The CDR3 nucleotides read TGTGCCTGGTCCCCACTAGCGGGAGTGTCGGAGACCCAGTACTTC. Its protein product is CAWSPLAGVSETQYF.

The genes are TRBV10-3 and TRBJ2-3, with 16 bases matching TRBD2. J lost 6 bases, V lost 2 bases, and 5 bases had no gene match. CDR1 ENHRY and CDR2 SYGVKD come from the germline V gene. The CDR3 length is 17 residues. CDR3 sequence: CAISERGLAGGEDTQYF. DNA for the CDR3: TGTGCCATCAGTGAGCGGGGACTAGCGGGAGGGGAGGATACGCAGTATTTT.

The rearrangement uses TRBV10-3 and TRBJ1-6; the D gene is possibly TRBD1 (5 bases). The CDR3 is made up of 13 amino acids. Deletions cut 7 bases from V and 5 bases from J, with 9 bases between. Looked up from germline, CDR1 is ENHRY and CDR2 is SYGVKD. This CDR3 is CAIKPGDNSPLHF. The DNA for the CDR3 is TGTGCCATCAAGCCGGGGGATAATTCACCCCTCCACTTT.

The chain has TRBV19 and TRBJ1-2; D might be TRBD1 (6 bases). CDR3 length: 17 amino acids. V lost 6 bases and J lost 2, with 22 bases in between. CDR1 and CDR2 from the germline V gene are LNHDA and SQIVND (reference sequence). CDR3 bases: TGTGCCAGTAGCACCGGCCCGTACAGGGACGGGAACTATGGCTACACCTTC. Its translation is CASSTGPYRDGNYGYTF.

The genes are TRBV14 and TRBJ2-1; possible D gene TRBD1, 5 bases. This CDR3 is built from 14 residues. V lost 0 bases to trimming and J lost 6 bases, with 9 bases between them. Germline CDR1 and CDR2: SGHDN and FVKESK. CDR3 protein: CASSQDRVVNEQFF. In DNA form, the CDR3 reads TGTGCCAGCAGCCAAGACAGGGTAGTCAATGAGCAGTTCTTC.

The rearrangement joins TRBV6-2 or TRBV6-3 to TRBJ1-4, with TRBD1 matching 8 bases. CDR1 is MNHEY and CDR2 is SVGEGT in the germline V gene. CDR3 length: 19 residues. The V gene end was trimmed by 3 bases and the J gene end by 1 base; junction bases not matched to a gene: 13. The CDR3 sequence is CASSYSGQGARRTNEKLFF. The CDR3 DNA follows: TGTGCCAGCAGTTATTCCGGCCAGGGGGCGAGGCGAACTAATGAAAAACTGTTTTTT.

The gene calls are TRBV24-1 and TRBJ2-4, with 10 bases aligning to TRBD1. CDR3 length: 17 amino acids. V lost 3 bases and J lost 1; bases outside the gene matches: 5. Germline V gene data show CDR1 as KGHDR and CDR2 as SFDVKD. The CDR3 sequence is CATSDGDRGSAKNIQYF. As DNA, the CDR3 is TGTGCCACCAGTGATGGGGACAGGGGTTCTGCCAAAAACATTCAGTACTTC.

This rearrangement joins TRBV18 to TRBJ1-1; 7 nucleotides agree with TRBD1. The germline V gene has CDR1 KGHSH and CDR2 LQKENI. V lost 3 bases and J lost 4; bases outside the gene matches: 17. The CDR3 runs to 18 residues. This CDR3 is CASSPMTGIIESATEAFF. Here the CDR3 DNA reads TGTGCCAGCTCACCGATGACAGGGATAATCGAAAGTGCCACTGAAGCTTTCTTT.

This chain uses TRBV3-1 (or the pseudogene TRBV3-2) with TRBJ2-5, with TRBD1 identical over 8 bases. Germline assignment: CDR1 LGHDT and CDR2 YNNKEL (reference sequence). Unmatched junction bases numbered 6, after V lost 0 bases and J lost 12 bases. The CDR3 spans 13 residues. The CDR3 region is CASSQDRQDREYF. CDR3 bases: TGTGCCAGCAGCCAAGATCGGCAGGACAGGGAGTACTTC.

This clone has ten or more counts. The genes are TRBV19 and TRBJ1-5; weak D call: TRBD1 (6 bases). CDR1 is LNHDA, CDR2 SQIVND, per germline (reference sequence). The CDR3 covers 15 residues. With 7 bases removed from V and 0 bases from J, the gap between germline ends came to 13 bases. The CDR3 nucleotides read TGTGCCAGTATGACAGGACACTATAGCAATCAGCCCCAGCATTTT. This codes for CASMTGHYSNQPQHF. The full variable domain, completed using reference TRBV19 and TRBJ1-5, is DGGITQSPKYLFRKEGQNVTLSCEQNLNHDAMYWYRQDPGQGLRLIYYSQIVNDFQKGDIAEGYSVSREKKESFPLTVTSAQKNPTAFYLCASMTGHYSNQPQHFGDGTRLSIL.

The chain combines TRBV7-3 with TRBJ2-5, with 8 bases aligning to TRBD1. The CDR3 is 13 amino acids. Germline V CDR1 and CDR2: SGHTA, FQGTGA. V lost 4 bases, J lost 7 bases, and 5 bases stayed unmatched. The CDR3 region is CASSSDRGRTQYF. For the CDR3, the DNA is TGTGCCAGCAGCTCAGACAGGGGTCGGACCCAGTACTTC.

The rearrangement joins TRBV19 to TRBJ1-1; TRBD1 is a possible D gene (5 bases). This CDR3 comprises 16 residues. CDR1 is LNHDA, CDR2 SQIVND, per germline (reference sequence). Trimming removed 4 bases from V and 5 bases from J, with 20 bases in between. The CDR3 protein is CASSTPRGGGWTEAFF. Written as DNA, the CDR3 is TGTGCCAGTAGTACCCCCCGGGGGGGTGGTTGGACTGAAGCTTTCTTT.

This clone is a singleton in its sample. V and J are TRBV2 and TRBJ1-5; maybe TRBD1 (5 bases). V was pared by 1 base and J by 7 bases, with 8 bases between. This CDR3 is 13 amino acids long. Germline-derived CDR1 and CDR2 are SNHLY and FYNNEI. The CDR3 DNA reads TGTGCCAGCAGTGAAGGGGGGAGGCAGCCCCAGCATTTT. It specifies CASSEGGRQPQHF.

The chain links TRBV7-3 to TRBJ2-2; D not certain. Looked up from germline, CDR1 is SGHTA and CDR2 is FQGTGA. The CDR3 has 15 amino acids. Trimming removed 0 bases at V and 8 bases at J, with 13 bases between. The CDR3 nucleotides read TGTGCCAGCAGCTTAACGCGAGTCGGAGAGGGGGAGCTGTTTTTT. Its translation: CASSLTRVGEGELFF.

The V gene is TRBV5-1, the J gene TRBJ1-2, with TRBD1 matching 8 bases. This CDR3 spans 15 amino acids. V lost 5 bases and J lost 5; bases outside the gene matches: 11. Germline assignment: CDR1 SGHRS and CDR2 YFSETQ. CDR3 region: CASSRTGGEGYGYTF. CDR3 DNA sequence: TGCGCCAGCAGTCGTACAGGGGGTGAGGGGTATGGCTACACCTTC.

The chain carries TRBV15 and TRBJ2-7; TRBD2 matches at 9 bases. This CDR3 has 15 amino acids. CDR1 and CDR2 (germline): LNHNV, YYDKDF (reference sequence). The V segment lost 1 base and the J segment 3 bases; nucleotides outside the gene matches: 4. The CDR3 bases are TGTGCCACCAGCAGAGTCGAGACTAGCGGCTACGAGCAGTACTTC. This encodes CATSRVETSGYEQYF.

The chain recombines TRBV30 with TRBJ1-5; the D gene is possibly TRBD1 (6 bases). The CDR3 is made up of 15 amino acids. CDR1 and CDR2 from the germline V gene are GTSNPN and SVGIG (reference sequence). Trimming stripped 0 bases from V and 5 bases from J, with 14 bases between. In DNA form, the CDR3 reads TGTGCCTGGAGTGTAAAGGGGGACATCTATCAGCCCCAGCATTTT. It is translated as CAWSVKGDIYQPQHF.

This chain uses TRBV7-8 with TRBJ2-1, with no clear D. Trimming took 1 base from V and 3 from J, leaving 7 bases between them. Germline V gene data show CDR1 as SGHVS and CDR2 as FQNEAQ. CDR3 length: 14 residues. As DNA, the CDR3 is TGTGCCAGCAGCTTAGATGTCGGCTACAATGAGCAGTTCTTC. Translation gives CASSLDVGYNEQFF. The full variable domain, in which reference TRBV7-8 and TRBJ2-1 provide the parts outside the CDR3, is GAGVSQSPRYKVAKRGQDVALRCDPISGHVSLFWYQQALGQGPEFLTYFQNEAQLDKSGLPSDRFFAERPEGSVSTLKIQRTQQEDSAVYLCASSLDVGYNEQFFGPGTRLTVL.

V gene TRBV2 combines with J gene TRBJ1-2; tentatively, D is TRBD1 (6 bases). Germline V CDR1 and CDR2: SNHLY, FYNNEI. V lost 2 bases and J 12 bases, leaving 13 bases between the germline ends. The CDR3 totals 12 residues. In DNA, the CDR3 is TGTGCCAGCAGTGAATTCTCAGGGGATCACACCTTC. Its protein product is CASSEFSGDHTF.

Only a few counts were recorded for this clone. This sequence joins TRBV12-5 and TRBJ1-1; the D gene is possibly TRBD1 (5 bases). V was shortened by 7 bases and J by 4 bases, with 10 bases between the two germline ends. The germline V gene encodes CDR1 LGHNT and CDR2 FRNRAP. The CDR3 runs to 12 residues. The CDR3 here is CASVDGGTEAFF. The CDR3 region has the DNA TGTGCTAGTGTCGACGGGGGCACTGAAGCTTTCTTT.

The rearrangement uses TRBV29-1 and TRBJ1-3; 10 nucleotides align to TRBD1. Germline-derived CDR1 and CDR2 are SQVTM and ANQGSEA. This CDR3 region has 14 residues. J lost 4 bases, V lost 5 bases, and 5 bases had no gene match. CDR3 amino acids: CSVLMTGGGNTIYF. CDR3 in DNA: TGCAGCGTTCTTATGACAGGGGGCGGAAACACCATATATTTT.